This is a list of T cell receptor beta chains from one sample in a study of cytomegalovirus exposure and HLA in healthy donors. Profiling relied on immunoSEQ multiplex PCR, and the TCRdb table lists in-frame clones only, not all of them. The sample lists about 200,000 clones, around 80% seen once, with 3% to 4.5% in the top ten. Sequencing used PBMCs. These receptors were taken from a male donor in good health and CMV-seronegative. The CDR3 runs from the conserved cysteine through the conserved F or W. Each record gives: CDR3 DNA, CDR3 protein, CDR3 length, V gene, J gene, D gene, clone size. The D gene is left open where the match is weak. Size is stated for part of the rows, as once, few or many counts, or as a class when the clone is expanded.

CDR3 DNA: TGTGCCAGCAGCGTAGAGGCAGGGCGGGAGACCCAGTACTTC
CDR3 protein: CASSVEAGRETQYF
CDR3 length: 14
V gene: TRBV9
J gene: TRBJ2-5
D gene: .
clone size: once

CDR3 DNA: TGTGCCTTTATGACAGGGGACTACGAGCAGTACTTC
CDR3 protein: CAFMTGDYEQYF
CDR3 length: 12
V gene: TRBV30
J gene: TRBJ2-7
D gene: TRBD1
clone size: once

CDR3 DNA: TGTGCCAGTAGTTCTCCAGGGGGACCAATCCCCTACGAGCAGTACTTC
CDR3 protein: CASSSPGGPIPYEQYF
CDR3 length: 16
V gene: TRBV19
J gene: TRBJ2-7
D gene: TRBD1
clone size: .

CDR3 DNA: TGTGCCAGTAGTAACGGACTAGTCATTGAGCAGTTCTTC
CDR3 protein: CASSNGLVIEQFF
CDR3 length: 13
V gene: TRBV19
J gene: TRBJ2-1
D gene: TRBD2
clone size: .

CDR3 DNA: TGTGCCTGGAGTGTACATGGGACAGGGGATGGCTACACCTTC
CDR3 protein: CAWSVHGTGDGYTF
CDR3 length: 14
V gene: TRBV30
J gene: TRBJ1-2
D gene: TRBD1
clone size: once

CDR3 DNA: TGTGCCAGCTCACCGGCGTGGAAGGAGATGAACACTGAAGCTTTCTTT
CDR3 protein: CASSPAWKEMNTEAFF
CDR3 length: 16
V gene: TRBV18
J gene: TRBJ1-1
D gene: .
clone size: .

CDR3 DNA: TGTGCCAGTAGTACCCAGTTGGGCCCTCCCAATGAGCAGTTCTTC
CDR3 protein: CASSTQLGPPNEQFF
CDR3 length: 15
V gene: TRBV19
J gene: TRBJ2-1
D gene: .
clone size: few

CDR3 DNA: TGTGCCAGCAGCTTAGCTCTGGCAGGGCACTATGGCTACACCTTC
CDR3 protein: CASSLALAGHYGYTF
CDR3 length: 15
V gene: TRBV7-2
J gene: TRBJ1-2
D gene: .
clone size: .

CDR3 DNA: TGTGCCAGCAGCAAAAGGGACAGGGGATTCTACGAGCAGTACTTC
CDR3 protein: CASSKRDRGFYEQYF
CDR3 length: 15
V gene: TRBV21-1
J gene: TRBJ2-7
D gene: .
clone size: once

CDR3 DNA: TGTGCCAGCAGCCAGCCCGTGGGCCTAGCGGGAAACACCATATATTTT
CDR3 protein: CASSQPVGLAGNTIYF
CDR3 length: 16
V gene: TRBV5-6
J gene: TRBJ1-3
D gene: .
clone size: .

CDR3 DNA: TGTGCCAGCATCGCAACGGGGTTCGGGGAGCTGTTTTTT
CDR3 protein: CASIATGFGELFF
CDR3 length: 13
V gene: TRBV6-6
J gene: TRBJ2-2
D gene: .
clone size: .

CDR3 DNA: TGCGCCAGCAGTTTAGACAATGAGCAGTTCTTC
CDR3 protein: CASSLDNEQFF
CDR3 length: 11
V gene: TRBV10-1
J gene: TRBJ2-1
D gene: .
clone size: .

CDR3 DNA: TGTGCCAGCAGCGGTGGGGGGGAGCAGTACTTC
CDR3 protein: CASSGGGEQYF
CDR3 length: 11
V gene: TRBV9
J gene: TRBJ2-7
D gene: .
clone size: few

CDR3 DNA: TGTTCCAGCAGCAGGGACAGACTCGGCCCAACTAATGAAAAACTGTTTTTT
CDR3 protein: CSSSRDRLGPTNEKLFF
CDR3 length: 17
V gene: TRBV7-9
J gene: TRBJ1-4
D gene: TRBD1
clone size: .

CDR3 DNA: TGCGCCAGCAGTGGGCACACCGGGGGAGATACTGAAGCTTTCTTT
CDR3 protein: CASSGHTGGDTEAFF
CDR3 length: 15
V gene: TRBV10-1
J gene: TRBJ1-1
D gene: .
clone size: few

CDR3 DNA: TGTGCCAGCAGCCAAGGGGTCATAGCGGGAGGTATGGAGACCCAGTACTTC
CDR3 protein: CASSQGVIAGGMETQYF
CDR3 length: 17
V gene: TRBV7-2
J gene: TRBJ2-5
D gene: TRBD2
clone size: once

CDR3 DNA: TGTGCCAGCTCCGGGGGAGGAAACACCAATCAGCCCCAGCATTTT
CDR3 protein: CASSGGGNTNQPQHF
CDR3 length: 15
V gene: TRBV7-9
J gene: TRBJ1-5
D gene: .
clone size: .

CDR3 DNA: TGTGCCAGCAGCGGGGACAGGGAGACCCAGTACTTC
CDR3 protein: CASSGDRETQYF
CDR3 length: 12
V gene: TRBV9
J gene: TRBJ2-5
D gene: TRBD1
clone size: .

CDR3 DNA: TGTGCCAGCAGCTGGCCTCGGGAGGGCTCCTACAATGAGCAGTTCTTC
CDR3 protein: CASSWPREGSYNEQFF
CDR3 length: 16
V gene: TRBV11-2
J gene: TRBJ2-1
D gene: TRBD2
clone size: .

CDR3 DNA: TGTGCCAGCAGCGTAACCCCCGGGTACGAGCAGTACTTC
CDR3 protein: CASSVTPGYEQYF
CDR3 length: 13
V gene: TRBV9
J gene: TRBJ2-7
D gene: .
clone size: .